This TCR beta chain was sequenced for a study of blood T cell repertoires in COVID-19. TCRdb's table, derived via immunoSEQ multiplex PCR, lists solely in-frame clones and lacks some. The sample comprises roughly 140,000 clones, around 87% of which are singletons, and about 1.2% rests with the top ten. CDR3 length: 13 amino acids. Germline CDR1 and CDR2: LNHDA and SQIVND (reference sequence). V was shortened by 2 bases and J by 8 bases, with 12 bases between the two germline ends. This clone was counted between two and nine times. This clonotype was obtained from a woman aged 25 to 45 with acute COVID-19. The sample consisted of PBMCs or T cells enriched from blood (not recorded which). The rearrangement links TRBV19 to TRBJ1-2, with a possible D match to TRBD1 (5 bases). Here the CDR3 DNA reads TGTGCCAGTAGTATAAAGGGGCAGGGAGGCTACACCTTC. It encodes CASSIKGQGGYTF.